The 20 T cell receptor beta chains reported below all come from one sample, sequenced in a study of shared clonotypes between healthy human individuals. Using immunoSEQ multiplex PCR, the repertoire was profiled, and TCRdb retains in-frame clones only, with some absent. The sample has 950,000 to 1,300,000 clones, around four fifths seen once. Sample: memory CD4+ T cells sorted from blood. Sample subset: CD45RA-negative fraction. The receptors shown here come from a young man in good health.

The J gene is TRBJ2-3, the V gene TRBV6-4; 7 bases agree with TRBD2. CDR3 length equals 16 residues. V lost 6 bases, J lost 8 bases, and 17 bases stayed unmatched. In germline, CDR1 is MRHNA, CDR2 SNTAGT. In DNA form, the CDR3 reads TGTGCCAGCAGCCCCCAGGGAGGGAAGGCCCCAGGTACGCAGTATTTT. Its translation is CASSPQGGKAPGTQYF.

The chain uses TRBV19 and TRBJ1-5; D is unclear. Germline CDR1 LNHDA, CDR2 SQIVND (reference sequence). V was trimmed by 1 base and J by 7 bases, leaving 2 bases between them. The CDR3 length is 11 residues. Here the CDR3 reads CASSIGQPQHF. The CDR3 DNA sequence: TGTGCCAGTAGTATAGGACAGCCCCAGCATTTT.

This clone was seen a few times. This chain connects TRBV7-2 to TRBJ2-3; 14 positions match TRBD2. V lost 4 bases and J lost 3; bases outside the gene matches: 3. The CDR3 has 16 residues. The V gene's germline CDR1 is SGHTA and CDR2 FQGNSA. The CDR3 DNA reads TGTGCCAGCAGCTCCGGGACTAGCGGGAGAACAGATACGCAGTATTTT. Amino acids: CASSSGTSGRTDTQYF.

The gene calls are TRBV4-1 and TRBJ1-5, with TRBD1 identical over 8 bases. The CDR3 sequence is 20 residues long. J was trimmed by 1 base and V by 1 base; bases with no gene match: 15. Germline CDR1 is MGHRA and CDR2 is YSYEKL. CDR3 sequence (DNA): TGCGCCAGCAGCCAAGGGTCCGGGACAGGTTTAGTTGAAAGCAATCAGCCCCAGCATTTT. This gives the protein CASSQGSGTGLVESNQPQHF.

This chain connects TRBV5-6 to TRBJ2-7, with D uncertain. CDR1 is SGHDT and CDR2 is YYEEEE in the germline V gene. The CDR3 length is 13 residues. V shed 0 bases and J shed 2 bases, with 6 bases lying between them. The CDR3 here is CASSLGSPYEQYF. The DNA of the CDR3 is TGTGCCAGCAGCTTGGGCAGCCCCTACGAGCAGTACTTC.

The rearrangement joins TRBV10-3 to TRBJ1-1, with a tentative D call TRBD1 (6 bases). The CDR3 has 13 amino acids. The V end lost 5 bases, the J end lost 3 bases, and 10 bases lay between the germline ends. In germline, CDR1 is ENHRY, CDR2 SYGVKD. The CDR3 loop is CAISRNRDTEAFF. In DNA form, the CDR3 reads TGTGCCATCAGTCGCAACAGGGACACTGAAGCTTTCTTT.

Of note for this clone: Since a much larger clone is just one base distant, this may be a read error. The V and J genes are TRBV11-2 and TRBJ1-5; D not certain. CDR3 size: 14 residues. Germline V gene sequence: CDR1 SGHAT, CDR2 FQNNGV. V was cut by 1 base and J by 2 bases, with 6 bases left in between. The CDR3 reads CASSLGEGNQPQHF. CDR3 in DNA: TGTGCCAGCAGCTTAGGGGAGGGCAATCAGCCCCAGCATTTT.

J is TRBJ1-6 and V is TRBV6-6, with 9 bases matching TRBD1. The CDR3 contains 14 residues. CDR1 is MNHNY and CDR2 is SVGAGI in the germline V gene (reference sequence). Unmatched junction bases numbered 6, after V lost 5 bases and J lost 10 bases. CDR3 DNA sequence: TGTGCCAGCAGTCGGGACAGGGAGGGATCACCCCTCCACTTT. As protein: CASSRDREGSPLHF.

The chain recombines TRBV19 with TRBJ1-5; weak D call: TRBD1 (6 bases). This CDR3 comprises 13 residues. Germline CDR1 LNHDA, CDR2 SQIVND (reference sequence). Trimming stripped 4 bases from V and 3 bases from J, with 7 bases between. The CDR3 DNA reads TGTGCCAGTAGTAGGGACATCAATCAGCCCCAGCATTTT. It encodes CASSRDINQPQHF.

V usage is TRBV6-1 and J usage is TRBJ1-3, with TRBD1 as a possible D gene (6 bases). Germline CDR1 and CDR2: MNHNS and SASEGT. The CDR3 is made up of 14 amino acids. V lost 6 bases and J lost 4, with 13 bases in between. CDR3 loop: CASSRQAAGNTIYF. As DNA, the CDR3 is TGTGCCAGCAGCCGACAGGCTGCGGGAAACACCATATATTTT.

This chain uses TRBV27 with TRBJ2-1; D gene uncertain. Germline loops: CDR1 MNHEY, CDR2 SMNVEV (reference sequence). The CDR3 covers 14 residues. V dropped 6 bases and J dropped 0 bases, with 9 bases sitting between them. CDR3 residues: CASRTASSYNEQFF. In DNA, the CDR3 is TGTGCCAGCAGAACAGCGAGCTCCTACAATGAGCAGTTCTTC.

V and J are TRBV5-4 and TRBJ1-2; perhaps TRBD1 as D (5 bases). Trimming cost V 6 bases and J 4 bases, with 16 bases left between them. Germline CDR1 is SGHNT and CDR2 is YYREEE (reference sequence). The CDR3 length is 14 residues. CDR3 region: CASTLPGQGYGYTF. The CDR3 coding sequence is TGTGCCAGCACCCTGCCGGGGCAGGGCTATGGCTACACCTTC.

This clone turned up a few times. This chain links TRBV30 with TRBJ1-1; no clear D. The germline V and J ends were trimmed by 4 bases and 8 bases, with 11 bases remaining between them. Germline V gene data show CDR1 as GTSNPN and CDR2 as SVGIG (reference sequence). The CDR3 covers 11 residues. CDR3 nucleotides: TGTGCCTGGATAAGGGAATACGAAGCTTTCTTT. Amino acid sequence: CAWIREYEAFF.

The rearrangement links TRBV4-1 to TRBJ2-7; possibly TRBD2 for D (5 bases). The V end was cut by 4 bases, the J end by 3 bases, with 13 bases between. The CDR3 consists of 14 residues. CDR1 and CDR2 from the germline V gene are MGHRA and YSYEKL. CDR3 DNA sequence: TGCGCCAGCAGCCCCGGGGAACGGGGCTACGAGCAGTACTTC. Amino acid sequence: CASSPGERGYEQYF.

This chain connects TRBV7-2 to TRBJ2-1, with D possibly being TRBD2 (6 bases). The V end was cut by 5 bases, the J end by 7 bases, with 15 bases between. Germline assignment: CDR1 SGHTA and CDR2 FQGNSA. The CDR3 is made up of 14 amino acids. Written as DNA, the CDR3 is TGTGCCAGCAGCCCAGAAATTGCGGGGAATGAGCAGTTCTTC. Translation gives CASSPEIAGNEQFF.

The chain recombines TRBV5-1 with TRBJ1-2; 10 bases fit TRBD1. V trimming: 4 bases; J trimming: 6 bases; junction bases outside the gene matches: 6. The CDR3 totals 14 residues. Germline values: CDR1 SGHRS, CDR2 YFSETQ. The CDR3 sequence is CASSDRQGADGYTF. CDR3 nucleotide sequence: TGCGCCAGCAGCGACCGACAGGGGGCAGATGGCTACACCTTC.

The gene calls are TRBV28 and TRBJ1-3; the match to TRBD1 covers 7 bases. The CDR3 runs to 16 residues. The V and J ends lost 5 bases and 0 bases, in that order; junction bases with no gene match: 7. Germline lookup yields CDR1 MDHEN and CDR2 SYDVKM. The CDR3 DNA sequence: TGTGCCAGCAGTCTACCGGGACAGCTCTCTGGAAACACCATATATTTT. Protein: CASSLPGQLSGNTIYF.

V and J are TRBV7-8 and TRBJ1-2; no reliable D call. CDR3 size: 12 residues. Looked up from germline, CDR1 is SGHVS and CDR2 is FQNEAQ. V was trimmed by 4 bases and J by 7 bases, leaving 10 bases between them. CDR3 region: CASSWNGFGYTF. CDR3 nucleotide sequence: TGTGCCAGCAGCTGGAATGGGTTTGGCTACACCTTC. The whole variable domain, filled in from reference TRBV7-8 and TRBJ1-2, reads GAGVSQSPRYKVAKRGQDVALRCDPISGHVSLFWYQQALGQGPEFLTYFQNEAQLDKSGLPSDRFFAERPEGSVSTLKIQRTQQEDSAVYLCASSWNGFGYTFGSGTRLTVV.

In this sample, this clone turned up once. V is TRBV6-6 and J is TRBJ2-2, with 12 bases matching TRBD2. V was clipped by 5 bases and J by 6 bases; unmatched bases: 4. This CDR3 has 15 amino acids. The V gene's germline CDR1 is MNHNY and CDR2 SVGAGI (reference sequence). Written as DNA, the CDR3 is TGTGCCAGCAGTCCTAGCGGGGGGGCAGCCGGGGAGCTGTTTTTT. It codes for CASSPSGGAAGELFF.

The CDR3 nucleotides are TGCGCCAGCCAAGGGGGGAGCGCCGGGGAGCTGTTTTTT. The encoded protein is CASQGGSAGELFF. The V call is TRBV10-1, the J call TRBJ2-2; D may correspond to TRBD1 or TRBD2 (6 bases each). There are 13 residues in the CDR3. Germline CDR1 is WNHNN and CDR2 is SYGVQD (reference sequence). Trimming removed 8 bases from V and 6 bases from J, with 13 bases in between.